The following is a T cell receptor (beta chain) sequence with its context. The antigen is not known. RNA, once extracted, was reverse transcribed into cDNA for use as the sequencing template. TCRdb's table, derived via immunoSEQ multiplex PCR, lists solely in-frame clones and lacks some. The sample comprises under 250,000 clones, approximately 57% of which are singletons, and around 1.5% rests with the top ten. Treatment given: oral pan-JAK inhibitor, 5-10 mg twice daily. Per germline, CDR1 SQVTM and CDR2 ANQGSEA. This CDR3 contains 13 residues. The V and J ends lost 6 bases and 5 bases respectively, with 14 bases between them. The record originates from a study of CD8+ T cells in alopecia areata. At the level of the study: Patients received oral tofacitinib, 5 to 10 mg twice daily, for moderate-to-severe alopecia areata. The study's findings and limits: Compared with mice, patients displayed less clear TCR sharing, possibly for HLA-related reasons. Scalp lesions, especially in alopecia totalis/universalis, had higher clonality than normal scalp. A great number of expanded lesional clones endured in scalp and blood during tofacitinib.

V usage is TRBV29-1 and J usage is TRBJ1-5; possibly TRBD1 for D (6 bases). This sequence was found in a human donor with alopecia areata. Sample: CD4+ T cells sorted from blood, taken at week 4, from a patient treated with tofacitinib. CDR3: CSVSGGGDQPQHF. CDR3 bases: TGCAGCGTATCCGGAGGGGGGGATCAGCCCCAGCATTTT.